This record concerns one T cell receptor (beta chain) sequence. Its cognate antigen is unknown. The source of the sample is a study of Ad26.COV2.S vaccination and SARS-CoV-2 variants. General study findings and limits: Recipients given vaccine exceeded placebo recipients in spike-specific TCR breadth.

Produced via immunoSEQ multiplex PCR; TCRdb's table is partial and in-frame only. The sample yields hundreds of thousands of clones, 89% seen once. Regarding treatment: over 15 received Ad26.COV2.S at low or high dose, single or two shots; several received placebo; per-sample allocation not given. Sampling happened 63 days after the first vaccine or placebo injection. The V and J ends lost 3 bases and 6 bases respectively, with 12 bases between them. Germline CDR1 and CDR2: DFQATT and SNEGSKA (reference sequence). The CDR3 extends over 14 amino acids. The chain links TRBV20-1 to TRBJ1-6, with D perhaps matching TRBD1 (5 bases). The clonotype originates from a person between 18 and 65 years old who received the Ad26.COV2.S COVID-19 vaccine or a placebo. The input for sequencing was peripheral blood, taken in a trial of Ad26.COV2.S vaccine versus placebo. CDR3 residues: CSASGWGGNSPLHF. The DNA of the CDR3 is TGCAGTGCTAGTGGATGGGGGGGTAATTCACCCCTCCACTTT.